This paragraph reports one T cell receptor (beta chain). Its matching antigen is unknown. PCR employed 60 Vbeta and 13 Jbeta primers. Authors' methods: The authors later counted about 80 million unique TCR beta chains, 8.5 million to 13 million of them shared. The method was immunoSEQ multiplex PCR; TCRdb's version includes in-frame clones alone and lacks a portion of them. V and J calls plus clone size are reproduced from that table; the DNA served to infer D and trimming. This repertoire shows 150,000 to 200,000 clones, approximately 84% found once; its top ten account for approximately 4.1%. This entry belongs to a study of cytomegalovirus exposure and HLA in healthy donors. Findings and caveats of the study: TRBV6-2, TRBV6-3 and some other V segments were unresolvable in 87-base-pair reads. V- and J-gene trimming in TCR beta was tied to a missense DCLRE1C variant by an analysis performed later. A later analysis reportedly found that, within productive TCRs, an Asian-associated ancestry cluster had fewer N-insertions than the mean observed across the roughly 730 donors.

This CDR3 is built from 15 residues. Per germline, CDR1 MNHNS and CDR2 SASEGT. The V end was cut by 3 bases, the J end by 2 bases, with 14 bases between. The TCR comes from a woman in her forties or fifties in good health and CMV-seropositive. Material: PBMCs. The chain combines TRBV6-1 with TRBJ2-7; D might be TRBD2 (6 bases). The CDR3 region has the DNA TGTGCCAGCAGTGAGATCGGGGAGGCAACCTACGAGCAGTACTTC. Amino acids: CASSEIGEATYEQYF.